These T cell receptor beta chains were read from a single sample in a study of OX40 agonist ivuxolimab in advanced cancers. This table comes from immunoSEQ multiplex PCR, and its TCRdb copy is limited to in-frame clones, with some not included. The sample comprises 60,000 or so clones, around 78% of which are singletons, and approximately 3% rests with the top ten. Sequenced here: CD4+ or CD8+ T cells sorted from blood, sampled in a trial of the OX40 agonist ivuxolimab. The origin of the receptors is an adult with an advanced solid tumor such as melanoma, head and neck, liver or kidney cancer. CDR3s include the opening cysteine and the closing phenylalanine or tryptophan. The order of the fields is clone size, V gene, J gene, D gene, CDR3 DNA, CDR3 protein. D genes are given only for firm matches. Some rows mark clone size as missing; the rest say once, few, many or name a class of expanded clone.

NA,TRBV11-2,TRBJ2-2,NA,TGTGCCAGCAGCCGCACGCAACAGGGGGAGCTGTTTTTT,CASSRTQQGELFF
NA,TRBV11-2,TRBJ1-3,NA,TGTGCCAGCAGCTTAGAAGCGAGGGGGGCTTCTGGAAACACCATATATTTT,CASSLEARGASGNTIYF
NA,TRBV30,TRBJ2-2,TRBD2,TGTGCCTGGAGCAGAGCGGGGGGGCCGACCGGGGAGCTGTTTTTT,CAWSRAGGPTGELFF
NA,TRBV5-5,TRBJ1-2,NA,TGTGCCAGCAGCATCCAGGGTGACTATGGCTACACCTTC,CASSIQGDYGYTF
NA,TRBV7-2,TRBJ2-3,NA,TGTGCCAGCAGCTTTAATGGGGGGCCAGATACGCAGTATTTT,CASSFNGGPDTQYF
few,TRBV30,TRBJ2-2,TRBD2,TGTGCCTCCCCATGGGCGGGGGGGATTACCGGGGAGCTGTTTTTT,CASPWAGGITGELFF
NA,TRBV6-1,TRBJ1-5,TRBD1,TGTGCCAGCAGTGTGGACAGGGGCCATAATCAGCCCCAGCATTTT,CASSVDRGHNQPQHF
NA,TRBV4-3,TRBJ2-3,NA,TGCGCCAGCAGCCAAAGCCCCCTATGGACAGATACGCAGTATTTT,CASSQSPLWTDTQYF
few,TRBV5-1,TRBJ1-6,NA,TGCGCCAGCAGGATCCGGACTGACTATAATTCACCCCTCCACTTT,CASRIRTDYNSPLHF
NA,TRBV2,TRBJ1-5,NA,TGTGCCAGCAGTGAAAACCAGGGCTCCCAGCCCCAGCATTTT,CASSENQGSQPQHF
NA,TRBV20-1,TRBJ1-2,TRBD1,TGCAGTGCTACTAGGGACAGACTCTACACCTTC,CSATRDRLYTF
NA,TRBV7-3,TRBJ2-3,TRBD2,TGTGCCAGCAGCGTTAGCGGGGGCCGCACAGATACGCAGTATTTT,CASSVSGGRTDTQYF
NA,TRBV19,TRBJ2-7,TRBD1,TGTGCCAGTAGTTCCCGGACAGGGGGAGAGCAGTACTTC,CASSSRTGGEQYF
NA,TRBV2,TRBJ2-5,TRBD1,TGTGCCAGCAGTCGGGACAGGGAAGAGACCCAGTACTTC,CASSRDREETQYF
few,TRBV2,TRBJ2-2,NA,TGTGCCAGCAGTGTACAGGACCCGAACACCGGGGAGCTGTTTTTT,CASSVQDPNTGELFF
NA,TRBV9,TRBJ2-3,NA,TGTGCCAGCAGCGTAGTCGGCTCGCCCCGCACAGATACGCAGTATTTT,CASSVVGSPRTDTQYF
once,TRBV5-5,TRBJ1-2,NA,TGTGCCAGCAGCCCCCTGGACGGGCATGGCTACACCTTC,CASSPLDGHGYTF
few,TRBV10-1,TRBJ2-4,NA,TGCGCCAGCGGTCGAGCGGTGGCGGGCAAAAACATTCAGTACTTC,CASGRAVAGKNIQYF
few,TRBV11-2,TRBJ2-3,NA,TGTGCCAGCAGCTTAGTCCTATTAACAGATACGCAGTATTTT,CASSLVLLTDTQYF
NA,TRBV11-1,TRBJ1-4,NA,TGTGCCAGCAGCTCAGCGGCCAGCGCAACTAATGAAAAACTGTTTTTT,CASSSAASATNEKLFF
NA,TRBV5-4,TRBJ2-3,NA,TGTGCCAGCAGCTTGAGCCCAATTACGCAGTATTTT,CASSLSPITQYF
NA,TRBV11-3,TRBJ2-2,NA,TGTGCCAGCAGCCCCAGGGCCACCGGGGAGCTGTTTTTT,CASSPRATGELFF
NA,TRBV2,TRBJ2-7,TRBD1,TGTGCCAGCAGGCCCGGGACAGGGCCCTACGAGCAGTACTTC,CASRPGTGPYEQYF
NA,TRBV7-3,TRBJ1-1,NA,TGTGCCAGCAGAGCCGGAGGGCATACTGAAGCTTTCTTT,CASRAGGHTEAFF
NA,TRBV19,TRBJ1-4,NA,TGTGCCAGTACCCGTTCTCAATCGGGAAATGAAAAACTGTTTTTT,CASTRSQSGNEKLFF
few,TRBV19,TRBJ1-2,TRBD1,TGTGCCAGTAGTAGGGGACAGGGAAATGGCTACACCTTC,CASSRGQGNGYTF
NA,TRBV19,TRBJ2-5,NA,TGTGCCAGTAGTATTCCGGGGGGCGAGAGGAAGACCCAGTACTTC,CASSIPGGERKTQYF
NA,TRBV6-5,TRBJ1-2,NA,TGTGCCAGCAGTTACGCCCAAGACAGGCCTGGCTACACCTTC,CASSYAQDRPGYTF
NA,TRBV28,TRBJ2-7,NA,TGTGCCACCATCTACGAGCAGTACTTC,CATIYEQYF
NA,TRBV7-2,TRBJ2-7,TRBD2,TGTGCCAGCAGCTTTAGCGGGGGGCAATACGAGCAGTACTTC,CASSFSGGQYEQYF
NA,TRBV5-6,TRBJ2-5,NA,TGTGCCAGCAGCTTGGAAACAGGACTGGGGGCCCAAGAGACCCAGTACTTC,CASSLETGLGAQETQYF
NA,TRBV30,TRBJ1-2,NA,TGTGCCTCCGAAAGGCGCCCAGCTAACTATGGCTACACCTTC,CASERRPANYGYTF
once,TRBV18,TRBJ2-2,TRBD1,TGTGCCAGCTCACCTATCGGGACAGCCCTTGGAAAGAACACCGGGGAGCTGTTTTTT,CASSPIGTALGKNTGELFF
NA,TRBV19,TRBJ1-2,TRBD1,TGTGCCAGTAGTCCCTCCGGACAGGAGCCATATGGCTACACCTTC,CASSPSGQEPYGYTF
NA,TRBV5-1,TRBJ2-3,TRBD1,TGCGCCAGCAGCTTGGGACAGGGGCCCGATACGCAGTATTTT,CASSLGQGPDTQYF
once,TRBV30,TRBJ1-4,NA,TGTGCCTGGAGTGACTCGGGGGCGACTAATGAAAAACTGTTTTTT,CAWSDSGATNEKLFF
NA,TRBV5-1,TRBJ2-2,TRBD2,TGCGCCAGCAGCTTTGGGGGGGGTCCCACCGGGGAGCTGTTTTTT,CASSFGGGPTGELFF
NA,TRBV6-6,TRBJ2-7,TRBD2,TGTGCCAGCAGTTACGCGGGGGAGCTCTCCTACGAGCAGTACTTC,CASSYAGELSYEQYF
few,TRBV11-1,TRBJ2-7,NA,TGTGCCAGCAGCCTCGCTGGGTCCTACGAGCAGTACTTC,CASSLAGSYEQYF
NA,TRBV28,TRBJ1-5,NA,TGTGCCAGCGTCATTGGAGGGAATCAGCCCCAGCATTTT,CASVIGGNQPQHF
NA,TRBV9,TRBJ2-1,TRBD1,TGTGCCAGCAGCGTAGATGGGACAGGAAGGGGCCATGAGCAGTTCTTC,CASSVDGTGRGHEQFF
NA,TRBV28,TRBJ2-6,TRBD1,TGTGCCAGCAGTCCTCGACAGGGTTTAAGAACTGGGGCCAACGTCCTGACTTTC,CASSPRQGLRTGANVLTF
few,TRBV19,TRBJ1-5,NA,TGTGCCAGTAGTATCCAGGCCCCTAATCAGCCCCAGCATTTT,CASSIQAPNQPQHF
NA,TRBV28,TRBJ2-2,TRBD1,TGTGCCAGCAGCGATACAGGGGCTCCCGGTACCACCCGGGGCGGGGAGCTGTTTTTT,CASSDTGAPGTTRGGELFF
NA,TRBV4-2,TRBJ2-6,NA,TGTGCCAGCAGCCAAGCACCCAGGGGATCCGGGGCCAACGTCCTGACTTTC,CASSQAPRGSGANVLTF
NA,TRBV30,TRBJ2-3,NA,TGTGCCTGGAGCCCCCATGCAGGAGGCACAGATACGCAGTATTTT,CAWSPHAGGTDTQYF
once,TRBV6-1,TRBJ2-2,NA,TGTGCCAGCAGCATAGGTGCCGGGGAGCTGTTTTTT,CASSIGAGELFF
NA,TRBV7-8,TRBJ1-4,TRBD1,TGTGCCAGCAGCCCACCCCGGGACAGGGCCGGAGAAAAACTGTTTTTT,CASSPPRDRAGEKLFF